Only a few counts were recorded for the clone carrying this T cell receptor (beta chain). The antigen is undetermined. The patients chosen for sequencing had shown expansion of CD8+CD57+ cells (detected by flow cytometry). With no exception, the patients had severe acquired aplastic anemia. Patients had received no therapy at the time of blood sampling. The sample is drawn from a study of CD8+CD57+ T cells in acquired aplastic anemia. Study-wide context: Sorted CD4+ and CD8+ cells gave an average of about 3 ug of DNA. Study-level results: Levels of CD8+ Simpson's diversity were not significantly distinct in patients versus controls.

Profiling that covered TCR beta VDJ and CDR3 relied on genomic DNA as its template. TCRdb called the reads again in MiXCR, with one record for every CDR3 protein. Of about 150,000 distinct CDR3 sequences listed, just over 50% are singletons. There are 14 residues in the CDR3. Germline values: CDR1 LNHNV, CDR2 YYDKDF (reference sequence). Losses at the gene ends were 1 base for V and 7 bases for J; bases not matched to a gene: 4. This chain connects TRBV15 to TRBJ2-5; TRBD2 matches 9 bases. The sequenced sample was sorted CD4+, CD8+, or CD8+CD57+ T cells (not recorded which) from PBMCs. The receptor comes from a human donor with aplastic anemia. The CDR3 nucleotides are TGTGCCACCAGCAGAGTAGCGGGAGAGGGGACCCAGTACTTC. It codes for CATSRVAGEGTQYF.